Following are 20 T cell receptor beta chains from one sample sequenced in a study of blood T cells in healthy people across ages. Next came a second PCR, run for 7 to 11 cycles, which used a sample-barcoded 5' primer along with a J-beta primer mix. TCRdb ran MiXCR on the 5' RACE reads and lists one entry per CDR3 protein. The table records 1.5 million to 2 million distinct CDR3 sequences, 49% of them present only once. The sequenced sample was blood. The source of these receptors is a woman aged 40 to 50 in good health.

This clonotype has a handful of counts. The V call is TRBV12-3 or TRBV12-4, the J call TRBJ2-6; D may correspond to TRBD1 or TRBD2 (5 bases each). V was shortened by 8 bases and J by 1 base, with 12 bases between the two germline ends. CDR3 length: 15 residues. In DNA, the CDR3 is TGTGCCAGCCACCGGTGGGGGTCTGGGGCCAACGTCCTGACTTTC. Translation: CASHRWGSGANVLTF.

CDR3 bases: TGCGCCAGCAGCCAAGATCGAGGAGGCAACTCCTATAATTCACCCCTCCACTTT. It encodes CASSQDRGGNSYNSPLHF. V gene TRBV4-3 combines with J gene TRBJ1-6; D not certain. The V gene lost 0 bases and the J gene lost 0 bases, with 12 bases spanning the gap. The CDR3 extends over 18 amino acids. From germline, CDR1 is LGHNA and CDR2 YSLEER.

The rearrangement joins TRBV27 to TRBJ2-7; D might be TRBD1 (7 bases). CDR1 is MNHEY and CDR2 is SMNVEV in the germline V gene (reference sequence). The CDR3 has 13 amino acids. Trimming removed 8 bases at V and 2 bases at J, with 13 bases between. The CDR3 DNA reads TGTGCCAGCGCGTGGAGGGGGCCCTACGAGCAGTACTTC. This gives the protein CASAWRGPYEQYF.

This clonotype was seen a handful of times. This sequence joins TRBV6-5 and TRBJ2-7, with no clear D. The assigned J gene may be wrong: the sequence end matches TRBJ2-4 better. Germline V lookup: CDR1 MNHEY, CDR2 SVGAGI. The length of the CDR3 is 13 residues. CDR3 protein: CASSSKPVNIQYF. The CDR3 DNA reads TGTGCCAGCAGTTCCAAACCGGTAAACATTCAGTACTTC.

The sample holds a few counts of this clonotype. This chain links TRBV29-1 with TRBJ2-5; D unresolved. Germline CDR1 and CDR2: SQVTM and ANQGSEA. The CDR3 is 11 residues long. Trimming took 4 bases from V and 4 from J, leaving 7 bases between them. Here the CDR3 reads CSVVGRETQYF. CDR3 in DNA: TGCAGCGTTGTTGGTCGAGAGACCCAGTACTTC.

The CDR3 here is CASSRSIGATNEKLFF. Written as DNA, the CDR3 is TGTGCCAGCAGCCGAAGTATAGGAGCAACTAATGAAAAACTGTTTTTT. V and J are TRBV7-2 and TRBJ1-4; no clear D gene. V lost 5 bases to trimming and J lost 0 bases, with 13 bases between them. Germline CDR1 and CDR2: SGHTA and FQGNSA. This CDR3 has 16 amino acids.

V and J are TRBV20-1 and TRBJ2-1, with D possibly called TRBD1 or TRBD2 (7 bases each). The V gene's germline CDR1 is DFQATT and CDR2 SNEGSKA (reference sequence). Trimming pared 5 bases from V and 9 bases from J, leaving 20 bases between. This CDR3 is 14 amino acids long. The CDR3, as DNA: TGCAGTGCTCCTCGACAGGGCGGGGGTGCTGAGCAGTTCTTC. This translates into CSAPRQGGGAEQFF.

J is TRBJ2-6 and V is TRBV12-3 or TRBV12-4; D is unresolved. This CDR3 contains 17 residues. V was pared by 6 bases and J by 1 base, with 16 bases between. The CDR3 loop reads CASSLVAGFSGANVLTF. The CDR3 DNA sequence: TGTGCCAGCAGCCTCGTTGCTGGGTTTTCTGGGGCCAACGTCCTGACTTTC.

This clonotype has more than one count but fewer than ten. The chain uses TRBV21-1 and TRBJ2-5; no DNA check was done on the table's D call, TRBD1. Matching the DNA end better, TRBJ2-7 makes the J call doubtful. TRBV21-1 is a known pseudogene. The CDR3 is 13 amino acids. The CDR3 DNA is TGTGCCATCCGCCAGGGGCGCGTTCACGAGCAGTACTTC. It encodes CAIRQGRVHEQYF.

CDR3 sequence (DNA): TGTGCCAGCATCCTAGCGCCCCAAGAGACCCAGTACTTC. Its translation: CASILAPQETQYF. V gene TRBV2 combines with J gene TRBJ2-4, with D maybe TRBD2 (6 bases). The closer fit of TRBJ2-5 to the DNA end suggests the J call may be wrong. The CDR3 has 13 residues. Looked up from germline, CDR1 is SNHLY and CDR2 is FYNNEI.

This clonotype was picked up a small number of times. The chain combines TRBV2 with TRBJ1-2; D remains unclear. V was pared by 1 base and J by 2 bases, with 14 bases between. CDR1 is SNHLY and CDR2 is FYNNEI in the germline V gene. The CDR3 totals 16 residues. DNA for the CDR3: TGTGCCAGCAGTGAAGTTGCGGCCCCAGCCAACTATGGCTACACCTTC. Its translation is CASSEVAAPANYGYTF.

To note about this clonotype: A read error may produce the germline difference seen at one junction end. V is TRBV6-5 and J is TRBJ2-1; 8 nucleotides align to TRBD2. CDR1 is MNHEY and CDR2 is SVGAGI in the germline V gene. The CDR3 extends over 15 amino acids. The CDR3 DNA follows: TGTACCAGCAGTTACGTGGCAGGCGGGGGGAATGAGCAGTTCTTC. Its translation: CTSSYVAGGGNEQFF.

This clonotype has at least ten counts. J is TRBJ1-2 and V is TRBV20-1, with unresolved D. The CDR3 sequence is 12 residues long. V dropped 1 base and J dropped 6 bases, with 9 bases sitting between them. Germline assignment: CDR1 DFQATT and CDR2 SNEGSKA (reference sequence). DNA of the CDR3: TGCAGTGCTAGAGGGCAACAGAATGGCTACACCTTC. Its protein is CSARGQQNGYTF.

In this sample, this clonotype turned up a few times. The chain recombines TRBV2 with TRBJ2-7, with a tentative D call TRBD2 (6 bases). V shed 3 bases and J shed 6 bases, with 18 bases lying between them. This CDR3 has 15 amino acids. Germline loops: CDR1 SNHLY, CDR2 FYNNEI. CDR3 coding DNA: TGTGCCAGCAGTGATATGTCACTAGCTGGTTTCGAGCAGTACTTC. Its translation is CASSDMSLAGFEQYF.

This clonotype was recorded only once. The chain uses TRBV12-3 or TRBV12-4 and TRBJ2-5; D is possibly TRBD1 (6 bases). The DNA end favors TRBJ2-7, so the J call may be wrong. The CDR3 length is 13 residues. CDR3 sequence (DNA): TGTGCCAGCAGTTTAAGGGGGTTCGACGAGCAGTACTTC. Its translation is CASSLRGFDEQYF.

This CDR3 reads CASSSSGLDGETQYF. In DNA form, the CDR3 reads TGTGCCAGCAGTTCCAGCGGACTAGACGGGGAGACCCAGTACTTC. V gene TRBV7-2 combines with J gene TRBJ2-5; 7 bases fit TRBD2. After removal of 6 bases from V and 5 bases from J, the junction contained 12 bases not matched to a gene. CDR3 size: 15 residues. CDR1 is SGHTA, CDR2 FQGNSA, per germline.

This chain joins TRBV9 and TRBJ2-3; no reliable D call. The V gene lost 0 bases and the J gene lost 0 bases, with 8 bases spanning the gap. Germline V gives CDR1 SGDLS, CDR2 YYNGEE. This CDR3 spans 15 amino acids. CDR3 residues: CASSVGQASTDTQYF. In DNA, the CDR3 is TGTGCCAGCAGCGTAGGTCAGGCTAGCACAGATACGCAGTATTTT.

Worth noting for this clonotype: Since a much larger clone is just one base distant, this may be a read error. V and J are TRBV7-2 and TRBJ2-5, with D possibly TRBD1 on 6 matching bases. The V gene's germline CDR1 is SGHTA and CDR2 FQGNSA. This CDR3 has 16 amino acids. Trimming shortened V by 2 bases and J by 1 base, and 14 bases separated the two germline ends. CDR3 residues: CASSLNPIGGQETQYF. The CDR3, as DNA: TGTGCCAGCAGCTTAAACCCGATAGGGGGCCAAGAGACCCAGTACTTC.

This chain links TRBV12-3 or TRBV12-4 with TRBJ2-1; no reliable D call. This CDR3 is built from 12 residues. V lost 6 bases and J 8 bases, leaving 11 bases between the germline ends. The CDR3 nucleotides are TGTGCCAGCAGCCCTAAAATCCATGAGCAGTTCTTC. It encodes CASSPKIHEQFF.

The chain links TRBV5-1 to TRBJ2-3; possibly TRBD2 for D (5 bases). Trimming pared 4 bases from V and 0 bases from J, leaving 15 bases between. Germline-derived CDR1 and CDR2 are SGHRS and YFSETQ. The CDR3 extends over 16 amino acids. The CDR3 bases are TGCGCCAGCAGCCCAAGGCCTACGGGGAGCACAGATACGCAGTATTTT. Protein sequence: CASSPRPTGSTDTQYF.